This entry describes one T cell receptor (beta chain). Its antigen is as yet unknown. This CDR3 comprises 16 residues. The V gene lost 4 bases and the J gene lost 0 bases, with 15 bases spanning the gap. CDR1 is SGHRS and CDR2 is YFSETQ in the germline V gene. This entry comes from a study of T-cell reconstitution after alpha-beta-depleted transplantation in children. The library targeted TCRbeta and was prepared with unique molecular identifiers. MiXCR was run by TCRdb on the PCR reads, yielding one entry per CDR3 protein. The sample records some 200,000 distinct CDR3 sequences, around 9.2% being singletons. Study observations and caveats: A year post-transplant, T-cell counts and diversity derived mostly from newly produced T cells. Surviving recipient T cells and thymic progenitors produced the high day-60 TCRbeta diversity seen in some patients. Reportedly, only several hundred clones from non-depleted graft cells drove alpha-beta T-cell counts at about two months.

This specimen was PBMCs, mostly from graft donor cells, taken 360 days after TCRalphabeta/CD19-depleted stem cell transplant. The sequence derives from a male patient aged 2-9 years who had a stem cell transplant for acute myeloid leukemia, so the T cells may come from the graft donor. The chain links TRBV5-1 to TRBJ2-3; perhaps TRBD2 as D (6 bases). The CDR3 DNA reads TGCGCCAGCAGCGTGGGGGGAGAGTGGAGCACAGATACGCAGTATTTT. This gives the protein CASSVGGEWSTDTQYF.